The present entry profiles one T cell receptor beta chain with its context. Germline-derived CDR1 and CDR2 are SEHNR and FQNEAQ (reference sequence). The CDR3 totals 12 residues. V was cut by 0 bases and J by 8 bases, with 7 bases left in between. Method: immunoSEQ multiplex PCR; TCRdb's copy keeps in-frame clones and lacks some. The sample records 250,000 or so clones, around 83% being singletons. This sample is drawn from a study of blood T cell repertoires in COVID-19. The chain employs TRBV7-9 and TRBJ1-1, with D unclear. This clonotype was obtained from a middle-aged woman who had recovered from COVID-19. The sequenced sample was peripheral blood. DNA for the CDR3: TGTGCCAGCAGCTTAGCGGGCAGGGAAGCTTTCTTT. Translation gives CASSLAGREAFF. Filled out from reference TRBV7-9 and TRBJ1-1, the complete variable domain reads DTGVSQNPRHKITKRGQNVTFRCDPISEHNRLYWYRQTLGQGPEFLTYFQNEAQLEKSRLLSDRFSAERPKGSFSTLEIQRTEQGDSAMYLCASSLAGREAFFGQGTRLTVV.